This T cell receptor beta chain was recovered during a study of blood T cell repertoires in COVID-19. Repertoires were generated with immunoSEQ multiplex PCR, while TCRdb's copy carries only in-frame clones and drops some. This table holds 180,000 or so clones, roughly 85% found once. The TCR was taken from a man in his sixties with acute or convalescent COVID-19. The sample was peripheral blood.

DNA for the CDR3: TGTGCCAGCAGTTCCCCGGGGGGCGGGCCCTACGAGCAGTACTTC. This gives the protein CASSSPGGGPYEQYF. The J gene is TRBJ2-7, the V gene TRBV28; D is possibly TRBD2 (7 bases). The V end was cut by 4 bases, the J end by 2 bases, with 15 bases between. This CDR3 is 15 amino acids long. CDR1 is MDHEN and CDR2 is SYDVKM in the germline V gene.